This T cell receptor beta chain was sequenced during a study of blood T cells in healthy people across ages. Alongside a J-beta primer mix, a sample-barcoded 5' primer served in a second PCR lasting roughly 6 to 11 cycles. TCRdb processed the 5' RACE reads anew with MiXCR; each CDR3 protein has one entry. The sample holds 1.5 million to 2 million distinct CDR3 sequences, approximately 50% seen once. Regarding this clonotype: An end of the junction differs from the germline gene, which may be a read error.

The sequencing sample was made of blood. This TCR was recovered from a woman aged 40 to 50 in good health.

The CDR3 loop reads CGAPPSGDNYGYTF. The CDR3 region has the DNA TGCGGTGCTCCCCCCAGTGGGGATAACTATGGCTACACCTTC. The chain joins TRBV20-1 to TRBJ1-2; D not resolved. The germline V gene has CDR1 DFQATT and CDR2 SNEGSKA (reference sequence). The CDR3 sequence is 14 residues long.